A single sample is the source of the 9 T cell receptor beta chains below, sequenced in a study of shared clonotypes between healthy human individuals. Clones were read by immunoSEQ multiplex PCR, and TCRdb kept only the in-frame ones, dropping some. The repertoire holds hundreds of thousands of clones, roughly 83% seen once, with roughly 13% in the top ten. Sequenced sample: PBMCs. Receptors were obtained from a woman aged 40 to 49 in good health. Some clones in this sample may be carry-over from other donors' samples.

The gene calls are TRBV5-4 and TRBJ2-7; possibly TRBD1 or TRBD2 for D (5 bases each). Germline CDR1 SGHNT, CDR2 YYREEE (reference sequence). This CDR3 is 14 amino acids long. Trimming cost V 0 bases and J 3 bases, with 10 bases left between them. CDR3 DNA sequence: TGTGCCAGCAGCTTGGGGATGGGGGACTACGAGCAGTACTTC. This codes for CASSLGMGDYEQYF.

This chain uses TRBV14 with TRBJ2-5, with D perhaps TRBD1 or TRBD2 (5 bases each). CDR1 and CDR2 (germline): SGHDN, FVKESK. Deletions cut 4 bases from V and 4 bases from J, with 13 bases between. This CDR3 is 14 amino acids long. The CDR3 here is CASSPGTALETQYF. Here the CDR3 DNA reads TGTGCCAGCAGCCCCGGGACGGCCCTAGAGACCCAGTACTTC. The full variable domain, completed using reference TRBV14 and TRBJ2-5, is EAGVTQFPSHSVIEKGQTVTLRCDPISGHDNLYWYRRVMGKEIKFLLHFVKESKQDESGMPNNRFLAERTGGTYSTLKVQPAELEDSGVYFCASSPGTALETQYFGPGTRLLVL.

The chain joins TRBV21-1 to TRBJ1-2; the table assigns TRBD1, which was not confirmed against the DNA. TRBV21-1 is a pseudogene. The length of the CDR3 is 14 residues. CDR3 DNA: TGTGCCAGCAGCAAAAAGCACAGGGACTATGGCTACACCTTC. This gives the protein CASSKKHRDYGYTF.

V and J are TRBV27 and TRBJ2-1, with 11 bases that match TRBD2. Looked up from germline, CDR1 is MNHEY and CDR2 is SMNVEV (reference sequence). V lost 5 bases, J lost 5 bases, and 11 bases stayed unmatched. The CDR3 length is 17 residues. CDR3 loop: CASSRYIGTSGNNEQFF. Written as DNA, the CDR3 is TGTGCCAGCAGTCGCTATATCGGGACTAGCGGAAACAATGAGCAGTTCTTC.

The chain couples TRBV5-1 to TRBJ1-1; 8 nucleotides match TRBD1. Unmatched junction bases numbered 3, after V lost 4 bases and J lost 1 base. The CDR3 covers 14 residues. The germline V gene encodes CDR1 SGHRS and CDR2 YFSETQ. The chain's CDR3 is CASSLTGANTEAFF. For the CDR3, the DNA is TGCGCCAGCAGCCTGACAGGGGCGAACACTGAAGCTTTCTTT.

This rearrangement joins TRBV6-1 to TRBJ2-7, with 10 bases that match TRBD2. This CDR3 has 15 amino acids. V lost 0 bases to trimming and J lost 3 bases; unmatched junction nucleotides: 2. Germline V gives CDR1 MNHNS, CDR2 SASEGT. The CDR3 nucleotides are TGTGCCAGCAGTGAAGCCCGGACTAGCGGCTACGAGCAGTACTTC. Translating gives CASSEARTSGYEQYF.

The J gene is TRBJ2-3, the V gene TRBV6-6; 7 nucleotides align to TRBD1. From germline, CDR1 is MNHNY and CDR2 SVGAGI (reference sequence). This CDR3 is built from 14 residues. With 8 bases clipped from V and 8 bases from J, the junction kept 13 bases outside the gene matches. The CDR3 coding sequence is TGTGCCAGCGGATACGGGACAGATCACCCTACGCAGTATTTT. Translation: CASGYGTDHPTQYF.

CDR3 in amino acids: CATTDTQYF. DNA of the CDR3: TGTGCCACCACAGATACGCAGTATTTT. The rearrangement links TRBV13 to TRBJ2-3, with no clear D. Trimming stripped 10 bases from V and 2 bases from J, with 1 base between. This CDR3 has 9 amino acids. The V gene's germline CDR1 is PRHDT and CDR2 FYEKMQ (reference sequence). Full variable domain (missing parts from reference TRBV13 and TRBJ2-3): AAGVIQSPRHLIKEKRETATLKCYPIPRHDTVYWYQQGPGQDPQFLISFYEKMQSDKGSIPDRFSAQQFSDYHSELNMSSLELGDSALYFCATTDTQYFGPGTRLTVL.

The chain links TRBV7-9 to TRBJ2-1; TRBD2 aligns across 7 bases. The CDR3 is 14 amino acids. Germline loops: CDR1 SEHNR, CDR2 FQNEAQ (reference sequence). The junction had 7 bases not matched to a gene; V was cut back by 2 bases and J by 9 bases. CDR3 amino acids: CASSLRAGDGEQFF. DNA of the CDR3: TGTGCCAGCAGCTTAAGGGCGGGAGATGGTGAGCAGTTCTTC.